The rows below give T cell receptor beta chains drawn from one sample of a study of blood T cell repertoires in COVID-19. Libraries were prepared by immunoSEQ multiplex PCR; TCRdb keeps only in-frame clonotypes and omits some of them. The table lists some 180,000 clones, 80% to 95% of them singletons, with around 0.5% in the top ten. Sequencing used peripheral blood. The receptors shown here come from a man aged 45-65 years with acute or convalescent COVID-19. CDR3s include the opening cysteine and the closing phenylalanine or tryptophan. D genes are given only for firm matches. Only part of the rows carry a size: once, few, many, or a class if the clone is expanded.

CDR3 DNA: TGTGCCAGCAGCTTTCGGACAGGGCTCGATGAGCAGTTCTTC
CDR3 protein: CASSFRTGLDEQFF
D gene: TRBD1
clone size: .
V gene: TRBV7-9
J gene: TRBJ2-1
CDR3 length: 14

CDR3 DNA: TGCAGCGTTATAGGGACTCGGAACACCGGGGAGCTGTTTTTT
CDR3 protein: CSVIGTRNTGELFF
D gene: .
clone size: .
V gene: TRBV29-1
J gene: TRBJ2-2
CDR3 length: 14

CDR3 DNA: TGTGCCAGCAGCGTAATGGGAGCCGGGGAGCTGTTTTTT
CDR3 protein: CASSVMGAGELFF
D gene: .
clone size: .
V gene: TRBV9
J gene: TRBJ2-2
CDR3 length: 13

CDR3 DNA: TGTGCCAGCAGCCCCTACGAGAGATTCAATGAGCAGTTCTTC
CDR3 protein: CASSPYERFNEQFF
D gene: .
clone size: once
V gene: TRBV5-4
J gene: TRBJ2-1
CDR3 length: 14

CDR3 DNA: TGTGCCAGCAGACTGCGGGAGGGCACCGGGGAGCTGTTTTTT
CDR3 protein: CASRLREGTGELFF
D gene: TRBD2
clone size: .
V gene: TRBV2
J gene: TRBJ2-2
CDR3 length: 14

CDR3 DNA: TGTGCCAGCAGTTCTTGGGGACAGGGGGATCATCAGCCCCAGCATTTT
CDR3 protein: CASSSWGQGDHQPQHF
D gene: TRBD1
clone size: .
V gene: TRBV6-5
J gene: TRBJ1-5
CDR3 length: 16

CDR3 DNA: TGTGCCAGCAGCTTCGAGAATTTGTACTATGGCTACACCTTC
CDR3 protein: CASSFENLYYGYTF
D gene: .
clone size: .
V gene: TRBV7-9
J gene: TRBJ1-2
CDR3 length: 14

CDR3 DNA: TGTGCCAGCAGCTCCTACCCCGGGACAGGGGGGAGTGAGCAGTTCTTC
CDR3 protein: CASSSYPGTGGSEQFF
D gene: TRBD1
clone size: .
V gene: TRBV7-2
J gene: TRBJ2-1
CDR3 length: 16

CDR3 DNA: TGTGCCAGCAGCTTCGAGGGGCAGGGGGCATATGAGCAGTTCTTC
CDR3 protein: CASSFEGQGAYEQFF
D gene: TRBD1
clone size: .
V gene: TRBV6-6
J gene: TRBJ2-1
CDR3 length: 15

CDR3 DNA: TGTGCCAGCAGCGTAGGGCAGGGGGCGAACACAGATACGCAGTATTTT
CDR3 protein: CASSVGQGANTDTQYF
D gene: TRBD1
clone size: .
V gene: TRBV9
J gene: TRBJ2-3
CDR3 length: 16

CDR3 DNA: TGTGCCAGTAGTTTGGGAGTGATAGCTTTCTTT
CDR3 protein: CASSLGVIAFF
D gene: .
clone size: .
V gene: TRBV19
J gene: TRBJ1-1
CDR3 length: 11

CDR3 DNA: TGTGCCAGCAGCTCCCAGATGGCCCGCCAGGGGGCGGGGGTAGCTTTCTTT
CDR3 protein: CASSSQMARQGAGVAFF
D gene: TRBD1
clone size: .
V gene: TRBV7-9
J gene: TRBJ1-1
CDR3 length: 17

CDR3 DNA: TGTGCCAGCAGACTCCGGGACAGGGGAATACGAACTGAAGCTTTCTTT
CDR3 protein: CASRLRDRGIRTEAFF
D gene: TRBD1
clone size: .
V gene: TRBV6-6
J gene: TRBJ1-1
CDR3 length: 16

CDR3 DNA: TGTGCCAGCAGTTTAAGGGACAGGGGAGCCGGGGAGCTGTTTTTT
CDR3 protein: CASSLRDRGAGELFF
D gene: TRBD1
clone size: .
V gene: TRBV27
J gene: TRBJ2-2
CDR3 length: 15

CDR3 DNA: TGTGCCAGCAGCGCGGACAGGGGGCTAGGCTACGAGCAGTACTTC
CDR3 protein: CASSADRGLGYEQYF
D gene: TRBD1
clone size: .
V gene: TRBV28
J gene: TRBJ2-7
CDR3 length: 15

CDR3 DNA: TGTGCCAGCAGTACAGGGCCCACCTATGGCTACACCTTC
CDR3 protein: CASSTGPTYGYTF
D gene: .
clone size: .
V gene: TRBV6-5
J gene: TRBJ1-2
CDR3 length: 13

CDR3 DNA: TGTGCCAGTAGTCCAGGCACGCCCGGGGAGCTGTTTTTT
CDR3 protein: CASSPGTPGELFF
D gene: .
clone size: once
V gene: TRBV19
J gene: TRBJ2-2
CDR3 length: 13

CDR3 DNA: TGTGCCAGCAGCGTAGGGACAGGCCTCTATGAAGCTTTCTTT
CDR3 protein: CASSVGTGLYEAFF
D gene: TRBD1
clone size: .
V gene: TRBV9
J gene: TRBJ1-1
CDR3 length: 14

CDR3 DNA: TGTGCCAGGAGTGACAGGGGGAGCTCAGGAAACACCATATATTTT
CDR3 protein: CARSDRGSSGNTIYF
D gene: TRBD1
clone size: .
V gene: TRBV2
J gene: TRBJ1-3
CDR3 length: 15

CDR3 DNA: TGTGCCAGCAGCGAGACAGGGGTAGGCAATCAGCCCCAGCATTTT
CDR3 protein: CASSETGVGNQPQHF
D gene: TRBD1
clone size: .
V gene: TRBV9
J gene: TRBJ1-5
CDR3 length: 15

CDR3 DNA: TGTGCCAGCTCACCGGAAATTCAGGATAATGAAAAACTGTTTTTT
CDR3 protein: CASSPEIQDNEKLFF
D gene: .
clone size: .
V gene: TRBV18
J gene: TRBJ1-4
CDR3 length: 15

CDR3 DNA: TGTGCCACCAGCAGAGGCGGGGGGGTGGGCACTGAAGCTTTCTTT
CDR3 protein: CATSRGGGVGTEAFF
D gene: .
clone size: .
V gene: TRBV15
J gene: TRBJ1-1
CDR3 length: 15

CDR3 DNA: TGCGCCAGCAGTGAGTCCGGGGAAGAGACCCAGTACTTC
CDR3 protein: CASSESGEETQYF
D gene: .
clone size: .
V gene: TRBV10-1
J gene: TRBJ2-5
CDR3 length: 13

CDR3 DNA: TGTGCCAGCAGCTTAGACAGGGGCTGGGGAAACACCATATATTTT
CDR3 protein: CASSLDRGWGNTIYF
D gene: TRBD1
clone size: .
V gene: TRBV7-6
J gene: TRBJ1-3
CDR3 length: 15

CDR3 DNA: TGTGCCAGCCGGGAGGGACCCCTGAACACTGAAGCTTTCTTT
CDR3 protein: CASREGPLNTEAFF
D gene: .
clone size: .
V gene: TRBV6-5
J gene: TRBJ1-1
CDR3 length: 14

CDR3 DNA: TGCGCCAGCTTCCCGGGGGTAGGACAAACCTACGAGCAGTACTTC
CDR3 protein: CASFPGVGQTYEQYF
D gene: .
clone size: .
V gene: TRBV5-1
J gene: TRBJ2-7
CDR3 length: 15

CDR3 DNA: TGTGCCAGCAGCTTATTACAGGGTGGGGATGAGCAGTTCTTC
CDR3 protein: CASSLLQGGDEQFF
D gene: .
clone size: .
V gene: TRBV7-2
J gene: TRBJ2-1
CDR3 length: 14

CDR3 DNA: TGTGCCAGCAGTTTATTTCGGTTGCGTCGGGCTAGCGGAAACAATGAGCAGTTCTTC
CDR3 protein: CASSLFRLRRASGNNEQFF
D gene: TRBD2
clone size: .
V gene: TRBV28
J gene: TRBJ2-1
CDR3 length: 19

CDR3 DNA: TGTGCCAGCAGTTTATCTAGCGGGAGAACCACTACGCAGTATTTT
CDR3 protein: CASSLSSGRTTTQYF
D gene: TRBD2
clone size: .
V gene: TRBV27
J gene: TRBJ2-3
CDR3 length: 15

CDR3 DNA: TGTGCCAGCAGCTTATTGGGGAGTACCGGGGAGCTGTTTTTT
CDR3 protein: CASSLLGSTGELFF
D gene: .
clone size: .
V gene: TRBV7-3
J gene: TRBJ2-2
CDR3 length: 14

CDR3 DNA: TGTGCCAGTAGTATCGGCAATCAGCCCCAGCATTTT
CDR3 protein: CASSIGNQPQHF
D gene: .
clone size: .
V gene: TRBV19
J gene: TRBJ1-5
CDR3 length: 12